The 19 T cell receptor beta chains listed next were all sequenced from one sample in a study of regulatory T cells in long-lasting Graves disease. Time point given: newly diagnosed GD, antithyroid drugs for less than 3 months. Extracted PBMC RNA gave rise to the TCR library. Construction of TCR beta libraries relied on iRepertoire HTBI primers and on Arm-PCR targeting CDR3 regions. MiXCR was run by TCRdb on the multiplex PCR reads, yielding one entry per CDR3 protein. This sample has about 380,000 distinct CDR3 sequences, with about 16% found just once. The material was peripheral blood mononuclear cells (PBMCs), obtained at new diagnosis, from a patient treated with antithyroid drugs. These receptors all come from a female donor with Graves disease.

This clonotype was seen repeatedly, ten times or more. The rearrangement links TRBV7-2 to TRBJ2-7, with 8 bases matching TRBD2. The J segment lost 6 bases and the V segment lost 2 bases, leaving 6 bases of the junction unmatched. The CDR3 covers 14 residues. The germline V gene has CDR1 SGHTA and CDR2 FQGNSA. The CDR3 nucleotides read TGTGCCAGCAGCTTATCCGGGAGGGCCACCGAGCAGTACTTC. The encoded protein is CASSLSGRATEQYF.

The sample holds many counts of this clonotype. The rearrangement joins TRBV6-2 or TRBV6-3 to TRBJ1-1, with 8 bases fitting TRBD1. CDR3 length: 15 amino acids. Germline V lookup: CDR1 MNHEY, CDR2 SVGEGT. V gave up 4 bases and J gave up 3 bases; unmatched junction bases: 7. The CDR3 loop reads CASSSTGGWDTEAFF. The CDR3 DNA reads as TGTGCCAGCAGTTCCACAGGGGGGTGGGACACTGAAGCTTTCTTT.

This clonotype occurred many times. The chain has TRBV24-1 and TRBJ1-3; 10 bases match TRBD1. Germline V CDR1 and CDR2: KGHDR, SFDVKD. This CDR3 region has 18 residues. The V segment lost 2 bases and the J segment 4 bases; nucleotides outside the gene matches: 10. Here the CDR3 DNA reads TGTGCCACCAGTGATTGGTACAATGACAGGGGGCAAGGAAACACCATATATTTT. This encodes CATSDWYNDRGQGNTIYF.

In its sample, this clonotype was seen many times. V is TRBV12-3 or TRBV12-4 and J is TRBJ1-5, with 11 bases that match TRBD1. V was clipped by 8 bases and J by 7 bases; unmatched bases: 4. The CDR3 is 13 amino acids. In DNA, the CDR3 is TGTGCCAGCGAGGGACAGGGGGGACAGCCCCAGCATTTT. Translation gives CASEGQGGQPQHF.

CDR3 in DNA: TGTGCCAGCAGCCAAGGAATGACAGGGAACTATGGCTACACCTTC. Amino acid sequence: CASSQGMTGNYGYTF. This sequence joins TRBV14 and TRBJ1-2; 7 bases align to TRBD1. This CDR3 comprises 15 residues. The junction had 4 bases not matched to a gene; V was cut back by 1 base and J by 2 bases. CDR1 and CDR2 from the germline V gene are SGHDN and FVKESK.

This clonotype was counted at least ten times. This chain uses TRBV2 with TRBJ2-2, with no clear D. Deletions cut 1 base from V and 0 bases from J, with 3 bases between. Germline V gene data show CDR1 as SNHLY and CDR2 as FYNNEI. This CDR3 comprises 14 residues. The CDR3 nucleotides read TGTGCCAGCAGTGAAGATTCGAACACCGGGGAGCTGTTTTTT. It yields the protein CASSEDSNTGELFF.

The gene calls are TRBV29-1 and TRBJ1-2; perhaps TRBD1 as D (5 bases). The germline CDR1 and CDR2 sequences are SQVTM and ANQGSEA. This CDR3 region has 12 residues. The CDR3 DNA follows: TGCAGTTCTAAGGACAATGTGTATGGCTACACCTTC. Encoded protein: CSSKDNVYGYTF.

This clonotype came up a few times. This chain links TRBV7-2 with TRBJ2-1; TRBD2 aligns across 10 bases. The J segment lost 6 bases and the V segment lost 5 bases, leaving 10 bases of the junction unmatched. Germline CDR1 is SGHTA and CDR2 is FQGNSA. The CDR3 loop spans 16 amino acids. CDR3 residues: CASSPLAGELGNEQFF. The CDR3 DNA reads as TGTGCCAGCAGCCCTCTAGCGGGAGAGTTGGGCAATGAGCAGTTCTTC.

V and J are TRBV27 and TRBJ1-4, with a possible D match to TRBD1 (5 bases). The CDR3 spans 13 residues. Trimming cost V 2 bases and J 8 bases, with 9 bases left between them. CDR1 is MNHEY, CDR2 SMNVEV, per germline (reference sequence). The CDR3 nucleotides are TGTGCCAGCAGTTTAACCGGGACGGAAAAACTGTTTTTT. Encoded protein: CASSLTGTEKLFF.

This clonotype was observed many times. The J gene is TRBJ1-6, the V gene TRBV30; 10 bases fit TRBD1. From germline, CDR1 is GTSNPN and CDR2 SVGIG (reference sequence). With V trimmed by 7 bases and J by 8 bases, 5 bases remained unmatched. The CDR3 totals 13 residues. This chain's CDR3 is CASSGTGDSPLHF. The CDR3, as DNA: TGTGCCTCGTCCGGGACAGGGGATTCACCCCTCCACTTT. The full variable domain, with the rest looked up from reference TRBV30 and TRBJ1-6, is SQTIHQWPATLVQPVGSPLSLECTVEGTSNPNLYWYRQAAGRGLQLLFYSVGIGQISSEVPQNLSASRPQDRQFILSSKKLLLSDSGFYLCASSGTGDSPLHFGNGTRLTVT.

The rearrangement links TRBV6-4 to TRBJ1-5, with no clear D. Germline V gene data show CDR1 as MRHNA and CDR2 as SNTAGT. The CDR3 is 15 amino acids. Trimming left V 2 bases short and J 4 bases short, with 12 bases between. This CDR3 is CASSDPTELNQPQHF. The CDR3 region has the DNA TGTGCCAGCAGTGACCCCACGGAGCTTAATCAGCCCCAGCATTTT.

This chain connects TRBV12-5 to TRBJ1-3, with a tentative D call TRBD1 (6 bases). Deletions cut 1 base from V and 8 bases from J, with 12 bases between. In germline, CDR1 is LGHNT, CDR2 FRNRAP. This CDR3 has 14 amino acids. CDR3 protein: CASGLAGAIDTIYF. The CDR3 region has the DNA TGTGCTAGTGGTTTGGCGGGGGCTATTGACACCATATATTTT.

This clonotype was counted between two and nine times. This chain links TRBV12-3 or TRBV12-4 with TRBJ2-7; perhaps TRBD2 as D (6 bases). This CDR3 contains 16 residues. V dropped 5 bases and J dropped 2 bases, with 19 bases sitting between them. CDR3 coding DNA: TGTGCCAGCAGTCCCGAGCCTAGCGTAGCAACCTACGAGCAGTACTTC. Translation gives CASSPEPSVATYEQYF.

The chain recombines TRBV2 with TRBJ1-1; 7 bases agree with TRBD1. This CDR3 has 16 residues. Germline values: CDR1 SNHLY, CDR2 FYNNEI. V shed 5 bases, J shed 0 bases, and the junction held 9 bases outside the gene matches. CDR3 sequence (DNA): TGTGCCAGCAGTCTCCGACAGGGACTAATGAACACTGAAGCTTTCTTT. Amino acid sequence: CASSLRQGLMNTEAFF.

This clonotype was seen ten or more times. The chain links TRBV10-3 to TRBJ2-1, with 7 bases that match TRBD2. Germline lookup yields CDR1 ENHRY and CDR2 SYGVKD. This CDR3 is 16 amino acids long. The V gene end was trimmed by 2 bases and the J gene end by 8 bases; junction bases not matched to a gene: 12. CDR3 DNA sequence: TGTGCCATCAGTGAGGGGGGGACTACGGTAATGGATGAGCAGTTCTTC. It translates to CAISEGGTTVMDEQFF.

In this sample, this clonotype turned up many times. This chain joins TRBV3-1 and TRBJ1-1; D remains ambiguous. V dropped 1 base and J dropped 2 bases, with 11 bases sitting between them. The germline V gene encodes CDR1 LGHDT and CDR2 YNNKEL (reference sequence). This CDR3 region has 15 residues. The CDR3 DNA reads as TGTGCCAGCAGCCAAGGTCAGCTTCTTAACACTGAAGCTTTCTTT. It encodes CASSQGQLLNTEAFF.

A remark on this clonotype: With only one base between it and a far larger clone, this is likely a read error. J is TRBJ1-1 and V is TRBV7-3, with D maybe TRBD1 (5 bases). Germline V CDR1 and CDR2: SGHTA, FQGTGA. CDR3 length: 16 amino acids. V was trimmed by 1 base and J by 1 base, leaving 13 bases between them. The CDR3 loop is CASSLKAGQGNTEAFF. CDR3 nucleotide sequence: TGTGCCAGCAGCTTAAAGGCAGGGCAAGGGAACACTGAAGCTTTCTTT.

The chain recombines TRBV7-2 with TRBJ2-7, with D possibly being TRBD2 (5 bases). V gave up 3 bases and J gave up 0 bases, with 15 bases separating them. The CDR3 length is 16 residues. The germline V gene encodes CDR1 SGHTA and CDR2 FQGNSA. This chain's CDR3 is CASSFSGGRSSYEQYF. The DNA of the CDR3 is TGTGCCAGCAGCTTTTCTGGCGGGCGAAGCTCCTACGAGCAGTACTTC.

This clonotype was recorded many times. The chain couples TRBV3-1 to TRBJ2-3; 9 nucleotides align to TRBD2. CDR3 length: 16 amino acids. J gave up 2 bases and V 4 bases, and 7 bases lay outside the gene matches. Per germline, CDR1 LGHDT and CDR2 YNNKEL (reference sequence). The CDR3 nucleotides are TGTGCCAGCAGCCCCCCCGGGACTAGCAACACAGATACGCAGTATTTT. This sequence encodes CASSPPGTSNTDTQYF.